This is a list of T cell receptor beta chains from one sample in a study of post-analysis software for immune sequencing data. One entry per CDR3 protein results from TCRdb running MiXCR on the PCR reads. The sample includes roughly 800,000 distinct CDR3 sequences, about 57% seen only once; the top ten take about 4.5%. The sample taken for sequencing was blood. The source is a girl aged 10 to 17 with multiple sclerosis. The CDR3 runs from the conserved cysteine through the conserved F or W. D genes are given only for firm matches. Not every row has a clone size; where given, it reads once, few, many or a size class.

D	V	J	size	CDR3	DNA
NA	TRBV4-1	TRBJ2-7	NA	CASSRLKGRLSSYEQYF	TGCGCCAGCAGCCGATTAAAGGGACGCTTGAGCTCCTACGAGCAGTACTTC
NA	TRBV5-1	TRBJ2-7	NA	CASSLGGAPYEQYF	TGCGCCAGCAGCTTGGGGGGAGCCCCCTACGAGCAGTACTTC
NA	TRBV21-1	TRBJ1-5	NA	CASSKEEGKQPQHF	TGTGCCAGCAGCAAAGAAGAGGGTAAGCAGCCCCAGCATTTT
TRBD1	TRBV27	TRBJ2-7	NA	CASSPSGQSYEQYF	TGTGCCAGCAGTCCCTCGGGACAGAGCTACGAGCAGTACTTC
NA	TRBV5-1	TRBJ2-5	NA	CASSLAGPIQETQYF	TGCGCCAGCAGCTTGGCGGGGCCCATCCAAGAGACCCAGTACTTC
NA	TRBV27	TRBJ1-1	NA	CASSSYKTIMNTEAFF	TGTGCCAGCAGTTCCTACAAAACGATCATGAACACTGAAGCTTTCTTT
NA	TRBV12-5	TRBJ2-1	NA	CASGWRGSSSNEQFF	TGTGCTAGTGGCTGGCGGGGCAGCTCCTCCAATGAGCAGTTCTTC
NA	TRBV9	TRBJ2-3	NA	CASSGPTPTDTQYF	TGTGCCAGCAGCGGCCCGACCCCCACAGATACGCAGTATTTT
TRBD2	TRBV4-1	TRBJ2-5	NA	CASSQQTSGRETQYF	TGCGCCAGCAGCCAACAGACTAGCGGGCGGGAGACCCAGTACTTC
NA	TRBV5-1	TRBJ2-1	NA	CASSFSLSYNEQFF	TGCGCCAGCAGCTTTAGCCTATCCTACAATGAGCAGTTCTTC
NA	TRBV20-1	TRBJ2-3	NA	CSASRGLRDTQYF	TGCAGTGCTAGTAGGGGACTTAGAGATACGCAGTATTTT
TRBD1	TRBV4-2	TRBJ1-2	NA	CASSQDVAGQGAGGYTF	TGTGCCAGCAGCCAAGATGTTGCGGGACAGGGGGCTGGTGGCTACACCTTC
NA	TRBV6-5	TRBJ2-7	few	CASSSRTAYEQYF	TGTGCCAGCAGTTCTCGTACCGCCTACGAGCAGTACTTC
TRBD2	TRBV6-5	TRBJ2-7	NA	CASSYSAGGDTREQYF	TGTGCCAGCAGTTACTCTGCGGGGGGGGATACGCGCGAGCAGTACTTC
TRBD2	TRBV20-1	TRBJ2-2	NA	CSARAGTSGTGELFF	TGCAGTGCTAGAGCGGGGACTAGCGGGACCGGGGAGCTGTTTTTT
NA	TRBV7-3	TRBJ1-1	NA	CASSLGRGLNTEAFF	TGTGCCAGCAGCTTAGGTAGGGGACTAAACACTGAAGCTTTCTTT
NA	TRBV9	TRBJ2-7	NA	CASSQMGDGSYEQYF	TGTGCCAGCAGCCAAATGGGGGACGGATCCTACGAGCAGTACTTC